Below, 20 T cell receptor beta chains from the same sample are listed, as sequenced in a study of T cell repertoires in cytomegalovirus infection. These receptors have no identified antigens. TCRdb fed the reads into MiXCR, producing one record per CDR3 protein. The data hold about 330,000 distinct CDR3 sequences, with approximately 35% observed a single time. The input for sequencing was cultured PBMCs, taken from culture after CMV antigen stimulation. Receptors originate from a human donor in good health (CMV status not recorded). Some clones in this sample may be carry-over from other donors' samples.

This clonotype was found once. The genes are TRBV12-3 or TRBV12-4 and TRBJ2-1, with D perhaps matching TRBD2 (6 bases). The V gene lost 4 bases and the J gene lost 4 bases, with 11 bases spanning the gap. The CDR3 contains 14 residues. The CDR3 sequence is CASSSASAYNEQFF. The CDR3 DNA sequence: TGTGCCAGCAGTTCGGCTAGCGCTTACAATGAGCAGTTCTTC.

In its sample, this clonotype was seen a few times. This chain joins TRBV6-6 and TRBJ2-1; 12 positions agree with TRBD1. CDR1 and CDR2 (germline): MNHNY, SVGAGI (reference sequence). Germline trimming cut 2 bases from V and 7 bases from J; bases unmatched to any gene: 3. This CDR3 region has 15 residues. The CDR3 here is CASSYAGQGANEQFF. The CDR3 nucleotides are TGTGCCAGCAGTTACGCGGGACAGGGGGCTAATGAGCAGTTCTTC.

The CDR3 protein is CASSSGTSGSKETQYF. In DNA form, the CDR3 reads TGTGCCAGCAGCTCAGGGACTAGCGGGAGTAAAGAGACCCAGTACTTC. The gene calls are TRBV7-8 and TRBJ2-5, with 14 bases aligning to TRBD2. The CDR3 runs 16 residues. Germline V lookup: CDR1 SGHVS, CDR2 FQNEAQ. The V segment lost 4 bases and the J segment 3 bases; nucleotides outside the gene matches: 4.

The J gene is TRBJ1-2, the V gene TRBV19; tentatively, D is TRBD1 (6 bases). Germline CDR1 reads LNHDA; CDR2 reads SQIVND (reference sequence). The germline V and J ends were trimmed by 3 bases and 7 bases, with 18 bases remaining between them. This CDR3 is 15 amino acids long. The CDR3 loop reads CASSIPGAEYSGYTF. The CDR3 DNA reads as TGTGCCAGTAGTATTCCGGGGGCAGAATATAGTGGCTACACCTTC.

V usage is TRBV28 and J usage is TRBJ1-1, with D unresolved. The CDR3 totals 16 residues. Between the trimmed V and J ends, which lost 2 bases and 7 bases, there was a span of 20 bases. The germline CDR1 and CDR2 sequences are MDHEN and SYDVKM. The CDR3 DNA is TGTGCCAGCAGTTTAGTTTTCGGGCAGGCGCATCGTGAAGCTTTCTTT. Encoded protein: CASSLVFGQAHREAFF.

The V gene is TRBV4-1, the J gene TRBJ2-1; 13 bases match TRBD2. CDR3 size: 22 residues. Trimming cost V 1 base and J 2 bases; bases outside gene matches: 17. Germline lookup yields CDR1 MGHRA and CDR2 YSYEKL. In nucleotides, the CDR3 is TGCGCCAGCAGCCAAGCTCTAGGACTACTAGCGGGAGGGCCCGGGGCCTACAATGAGCAGTTCTTC. Its protein is CASSQALGLLAGGPGAYNEQFF.

V usage is TRBV28 and J usage is TRBJ2-7; 10 bases map to TRBD1. The ends lost 10 bases at V and 4 bases at J; junction bases unmatched: 7. Germline V lookup: CDR1 MDHEN, CDR2 SYDVKM. This CDR3 comprises 13 residues. The CDR3 region has the DNA TGTGCCACCCGACAGGGGGCAATTTACGAGCAGTACTTC. Its translation is CATRQGAIYEQYF.

The chain joins TRBV7-2 to TRBJ2-7, with a tentative D call TRBD2 (6 bases). CDR1 SGHTA and CDR2 FQGNSA come from the germline V gene. The length of the CDR3 is 14 residues. V was cut by 1 base and J by 0 bases, with 7 bases left in between. CDR3: CASSLGEVSYEQYV. The CDR3 coding sequence is TGTGCCAGCAGCTTAGGGGAGGTCTCCTACGAGCAGTACGTC.

The sample holds a few counts of this clonotype. The chain is built from TRBV20-1 and TRBJ2-3; tentatively, D is TRBD1 (5 bases). In germline, CDR1 is DFQATT, CDR2 SNEGSKA (reference sequence). Trimming removed 1 base from V and 2 bases from J, with 13 bases in between. The CDR3 spans 15 residues. CDR3 bases: TGCAGTGCTAGAGGTTTTAGGGGCGCCACAGATACGCAGTATTTT. The encoded protein is CSARGFRGATDTQYF.

The V gene is TRBV27, the J gene TRBJ1-5; D may be TRBD1 (6 bases). CDR1 MNHEY and CDR2 SMNVEV come from the germline V gene (reference sequence). The CDR3 runs to 16 residues. V was trimmed by 5 bases and J by 0 bases, leaving 14 bases between them. The CDR3 loop is CASSPSQGNSNQPQHF. The CDR3 nucleotides read TGTGCCAGCAGTCCCTCACAGGGAAATAGCAATCAGCCCCAGCATTTT.

DNA of the CDR3: TGCAGTGCTAGAGCCAGAGGGAGGGGCTCCTATAATTCACCCCTCCACTTT. This gives the protein CSARARGRGSYNSPLHF. The chain couples TRBV20-1 to TRBJ1-6; D possibly corresponds to TRBD1 (5 bases). Germline V gene sequence: CDR1 DFQATT, CDR2 SNEGSKA (reference sequence). Trimming took off 1 base at V and 0 bases at J, with 13 bases between the two ends. CDR3 length equals 17 residues.

This clonotype was seen only a few times. The V call is TRBV6-5, the J call TRBJ2-3, with 7 positions matching TRBD1. In germline, CDR1 is MNHEY, CDR2 SVGAGI. V lost 4 bases, J lost 4 bases, and 8 bases stayed unmatched. This CDR3 is 15 amino acids long. CDR3 residues: CASSSQGNLADTQYF. The CDR3, as DNA: TGTGCCAGCAGTTCACAGGGGAATTTAGCAGATACGCAGTATTTT.

This clonotype has just a few counts. The chain has TRBV28 and TRBJ2-1; no reliable D call. Germline CDR1 and CDR2: MDHEN and SYDVKM. V was trimmed by 5 bases and J by 4 bases, leaving 18 bases between them. The CDR3 is made up of 16 amino acids. The CDR3 is CASSTTQLTKYNEQFF. CDR3 nucleotide sequence: TGTGCCAGCAGTACCACTCAGTTAACCAAATACAATGAGCAGTTCTTC.

The chain couples TRBV19 to TRBJ2-5; 9 nucleotides match TRBD1. Germline assignment: CDR1 LNHDA and CDR2 SQIVND (reference sequence). This CDR3 has 17 amino acids. V shed 1 base, J shed 2 bases, and the junction held 8 bases outside the gene matches. CDR3 sequence (DNA): TGTGCCAGTAGTATAGTGGGGACAGGGACTATACAAGAGACCCAGTACTTC. Encoded protein: CASSIVGTGTIQETQYF. Looking up the rest from reference TRBV19 and TRBJ2-5 gives the full variable domain: DGGITQSPKYLFRKEGQNVTLSCEQNLNHDAMYWYRQDPGQGLRLIYYSQIVNDFQKGDIAEGYSVSREKKESFPLTVTSAQKNPTAFYLCASSIVGTGTIQETQYFGPGTRLLVL.

This clonotype was picked up many times. The rearrangement links TRBV11-2 to TRBJ1-1; 8 bases agree with TRBD1. The CDR3 covers 20 residues. V was pared by 3 bases and J by 0 bases, with 18 bases of the junction left unmatched. Germline-derived CDR1 and CDR2 are SGHAT and FQNNGV. The CDR3, as DNA: TGTGCCAGCAGCTTCCCGGACAGGGTACGAATGGGACGTATGAACACTGAAGCTTTCTTT. Amino acid sequence: CASSFPDRVRMGRMNTEAFF.

The V gene is TRBV6-2 or TRBV6-3, the J gene TRBJ2-4; TRBD1 is a possible D gene (5 bases). Trimming pared 6 bases from V and 9 bases from J, leaving 12 bases between. The CDR3 is 12 residues long. CDR1 and CDR2 from the germline V gene are MNHEY and SVGEGT. As DNA, the CDR3 is TGTGCCAGCAGGGCTGCAGGGCCCATTCAGTACTTC. Translation gives CASRAAGPIQYF.

The chain joins TRBV11-3 to TRBJ1-1; D gene ambiguous. The CDR3 runs 13 residues. V was trimmed by 0 bases and J by 7 bases, leaving 9 bases between them. Looked up from germline, CDR1 is SGHNT and CDR2 is YENEEA. CDR3 amino acids: CASSLDSGNEAFF. CDR3 nucleotide sequence: TGTGCCAGCAGCTTAGATTCCGGGAATGAAGCTTTCTTT.

The DNA for the CDR3 is TGCAGCGTTGGGGAAAATAGCAATCAGCCCCAGCATTTT. Residues: CSVGENSNQPQHF. The chain combines TRBV29-1 with TRBJ1-5; no reliable D call. V dropped 4 bases and J dropped 0 bases, with 7 bases sitting between them. CDR3 length: 13 residues. CDR1 is SQVTM and CDR2 is ANQGSEA in the germline V gene.

This chain connects TRBV24-1 to TRBJ1-2; D uncertain. This CDR3 has 13 amino acids. Germline CDR1 reads KGHDR; CDR2 reads SFDVKD. The germline V and J ends were trimmed by 3 bases and 7 bases, with 11 bases remaining between them. The CDR3 loop is CATSDPGLSGYTF. The CDR3 DNA reads as TGTGCCACCAGTGATCCCGGGTTGTCTGGCTACACCTTC.

This clonotype has more than one count but fewer than ten. The chain employs TRBV9 and TRBJ1-1; D is uncertain. The CDR3 runs to 14 residues. Germline lookup yields CDR1 SGDLS and CDR2 YYNGEE. The V and J ends lost 0 bases and 1 base respectively, with 7 bases between them. The DNA of the CDR3 is TGTGCCAGCAGCGTAGTGGCGAGGAACACTGAAGCTTTCTTT. The encoded protein is CASSVVARNTEAFF.